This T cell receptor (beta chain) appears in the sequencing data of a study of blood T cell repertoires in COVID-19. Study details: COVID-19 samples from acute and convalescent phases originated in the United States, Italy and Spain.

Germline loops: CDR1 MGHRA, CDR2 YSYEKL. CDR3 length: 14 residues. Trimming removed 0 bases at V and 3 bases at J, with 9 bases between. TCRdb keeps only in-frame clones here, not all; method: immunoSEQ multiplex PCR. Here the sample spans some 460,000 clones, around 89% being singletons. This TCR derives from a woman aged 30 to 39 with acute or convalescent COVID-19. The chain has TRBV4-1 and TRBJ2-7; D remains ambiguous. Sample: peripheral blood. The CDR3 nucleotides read TGCGCCAGCAGCCAAGATAACAGTTTCTACGAGCAGTACTTC. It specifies CASSQDNSFYEQYF.